This T cell receptor beta chain was captured by sequencing in a study of patients and donors after allogeneic stem cell transplantation. In germline, CDR1 is ENHRY, CDR2 SYGVKD. V lost 0 bases to trimming and J lost 0 bases; unmatched junction nucleotides: 13. This CDR3 is 20 amino acids long. This clonotype was recorded at least ten times. MiXCR, run by TCRdb on the RT-PCR reads, gives a single entry per CDR3 protein. Among about a million distinct CDR3 sequences, 18% were seen once, and the ten largest hold around 6%. This chain uses TRBV10-3 with TRBJ2-1; 8 bases are shared with TRBD2. The TCR comes from a human donor who was either an allogeneic HSCT recipient or a stem cell or donor lymphocyte infusion donor (not recorded which). It is not recorded whose cells these are; they may come from a transplant donor. The source material was blood, either unsorted or a sorted T cell fraction (not recorded which). The CDR3 spells CAISESMGSGGRSSYNEQFF. The CDR3 DNA reads TGTGCCATCAGTGAGTCGATGGGTTCTGGCGGGAGGAGCTCCTACAATGAGCAGTTCTTC.